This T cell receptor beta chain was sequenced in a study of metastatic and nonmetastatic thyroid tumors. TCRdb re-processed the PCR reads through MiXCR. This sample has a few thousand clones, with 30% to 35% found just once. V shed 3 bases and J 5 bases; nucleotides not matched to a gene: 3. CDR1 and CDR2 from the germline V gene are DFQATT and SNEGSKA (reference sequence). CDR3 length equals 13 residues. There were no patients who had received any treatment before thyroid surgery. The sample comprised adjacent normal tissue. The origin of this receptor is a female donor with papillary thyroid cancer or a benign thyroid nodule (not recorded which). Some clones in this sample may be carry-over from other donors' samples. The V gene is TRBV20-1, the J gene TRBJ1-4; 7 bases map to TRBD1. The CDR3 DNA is TGCAGTGCTAGGGGGACAGTAAATGAAAAACTGTTTTTT. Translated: CSARGTVNEKLFF.